The rows below give T cell receptor beta chains drawn from one sample of a study of T cells in localized non-small cell lung cancer. The method was immunoSEQ multiplex PCR; TCRdb's version includes in-frame clones alone and lacks a portion of them. The sample lists about 24,000 clones, roughly 89% occurring once. This specimen was peripheral blood, taken before any cancer treatment. These receptor sequences come from a man aged 40 to 70 with stage I squamous cell lung carcinoma. Each CDR3 is given without its conserved first and last residue. Fields, in order: D gene, V gene, J gene, CDR3 length, CDR3 protein. D genes are given only for firm matches.

>NA|TRBV7-8|TRBJ1-2|10
ASSLADGGYT
>TRBD1|TRBV14|TRBJ2-7|13
ASSQDGTGPLGQY
>NA|TRBV6-5|TRBJ1-2|12
ASNSPGQKYGYT
>NA|TRBV5-6|TRBJ2-7|13
ASSRDTEGFYEQY
>TRBD1|TRBV28|TRBJ2-6|18
ASSWPASGQGVSGANVLT
>TRBD1|TRBV28|TRBJ1-2|13
ASSLLLGQGSGYT
>NA|TRBV6-6|TRBJ1-2|12
ASSLHRADYGYT
>NA|TRBV28|TRBJ2-2|12
ASSLSLDTGELF
>TRBD2|TRBV5-5|TRBJ2-3|12
ASSWWTSVDTQY
>NA|TRBV29-1|TRBJ2-7|10
SVEDNSYEQY
>NA|TRBV9|TRBJ1-3|15
ASSPPRRPYSGNTIY
>NA|TRBV5-1|TRBJ2-2|14
ASSLANRVGTGELF
>NA|TRBV4-1|TRBJ2-1|15
ASSQPDSGGSYNEQF
>NA|TRBV5-6|TRBJ1-2|11
ASSPGTVYGYT
>NA|TRBV2|TRBJ1-1|11
ASRDSLDTEAF
>NA|TRBV10-3|TRBJ2-3|11
AINTGAEDTQY
>NA|TRBV10-3|TRBJ2-5|10
AISGDQETQY
>TRBD1|TRBV7-9|TRBJ2-1|10
ASSYRQGDPF
>NA|TRBV7-2|TRBJ2-3|12
ASSLGLELDTQY
>NA|TRBV7-2|TRBJ2-7|11
ASRLAPLDEQY
>NA|TRBV19|TRBJ1-6|11
ATSDGLNSPLH
>TRBD2|TRBV7-2|TRBJ2-1|14
ASSLVRLAGGRPQF
>NA|TRBV19|TRBJ1-5|12
ASSTTGGNQPQH
>TRBD1|TRBV5-1|TRBJ2-1|13
ASSSPGQAANEQF
>TRBD2|TRBV2|TRBJ2-3|14
ASSDGSGGAVDTQY
>TRBD2|TRBV5-1|TRBJ2-1|13
ASSLASGGHNEQF